The 18 T cell receptor beta chains reported below all come from one sample, sequenced in a study of T cells in Graves' hyperthyroidism and ophthalmopathy. RNA transcripts served as the template for amplifying TCR beta CDR3 regions. A set of HTBI primers served as the primers for a first-round RT-PCR of the TCR CDR3. TCRdb independently ran MiXCR on the multiplex PCR reads; one entry per CDR3 protein. Of more than 350,000 distinct CDR3 sequences in the sample, nearly 15% are singletons; the top ten hold roughly 20%. The specimen sequenced was blood. These receptors were obtained from a woman aged 60-75 years with Graves' ophthalmopathy.

This rearrangement joins TRBV9 to TRBJ2-3; TRBD2 is a possible D gene (5 bases). Trimming shortened V by 4 bases and J by 8 bases, and 20 bases separated the two germline ends. This CDR3 contains 15 residues. Germline V gives CDR1 SGDLS, CDR2 YYNGEE. CDR3 loop: CASSPSAFGGGTQYF. The CDR3 DNA reads TGTGCCAGCAGCCCATCGGCCTTTGGCGGAGGTACGCAGTATTTT.

The table lists this clonotype with many counts. The chain joins TRBV7-8 to TRBJ1-5; D remains unclear. This CDR3 has 14 residues. Looked up from germline, CDR1 is SGHVS and CDR2 is FQNEAQ. The V gene lost 2 bases and the J gene lost 5 bases, with 10 bases spanning the gap. The CDR3 nucleotides are TGTGCCAGCAGCTTACGACGGGGAGATCAGCCCCAGCATTTT. Encoded protein: CASSLRRGDQPQHF.

This clonotype was recorded a few times. The gene calls are TRBV5-1 and TRBJ2-2; the D is unclear. V was shortened by 4 bases and J by 0 bases, with 13 bases between the two germline ends. Per germline, CDR1 SGHRS and CDR2 YFSETQ. This CDR3 is built from 16 residues. The CDR3 reads CASSLTVVANTGELFF. The CDR3 DNA sequence: TGCGCCAGCAGCCTAACGGTCGTCGCGAACACCGGGGAGCTGTTTTTT. The full variable domain, its missing parts supplied by reference TRBV5-1 and TRBJ2-2, is KAGVTQTPRYLIKTRGQQVTLSCSPISGHRSVSWYQQTPGQGLQFLFEYFSETQRNKGNFPGRFSGRQFSNSRSEMNVSTLELGDSALYLCASSLTVVANTGELFFGEGSRLTVL.

This clonotype was detected many times. The CDR3 DNA is TGCGCCAGCAGCCCTCTCGCGGGATTTGAGCAGTTCTTC. Encoded protein: CASSPLAGFEQFF. The chain recombines TRBV5-1 with TRBJ2-1, with D possibly matching TRBD2 (6 bases). Trimming took off 4 bases at V and 9 bases at J, with 14 bases between the two ends. This CDR3 contains 13 residues. The V gene's germline CDR1 is SGHRS and CDR2 YFSETQ.

This sequence joins TRBV6-1 and TRBJ1-4; D perhaps matches TRBD1 (6 bases). Germline CDR1 is MNHNS and CDR2 is SASEGT. Trimming shortened V by 3 bases and J by 0 bases, and 11 bases separated the two germline ends. The CDR3 is 16 residues long. Here the CDR3 reads CASSEGGYSTNEKLFF. The DNA of the CDR3 is TGTGCCAGCAGTGAGGGGGGCTATTCAACTAATGAAAAACTGTTTTTT.

This clonotype was seen ten or more times. V gene TRBV7-2 combines with J gene TRBJ2-2; D is ambiguous. With 2 bases removed from V and 4 bases from J, the gap between germline ends came to 14 bases. The CDR3 totals 16 residues. Germline-derived CDR1 and CDR2 are SGHTA and FQGNSA. The CDR3 loop reads CASSLNSPIVTGELFF. The CDR3 DNA follows: TGTGCCAGCAGCTTAAACAGCCCCATAGTCACCGGGGAGCTGTTTTTT.

This clonotype was counted ten times or more. The chain uses TRBV20-1 and TRBJ2-1, with a weak D call TRBD1 (6 bases). CDR1 is DFQATT and CDR2 is SNEGSKA in the germline V gene (reference sequence). The CDR3 sequence is 13 residues long. Trimming cost V 2 bases and J 9 bases, with 14 bases left between them. CDR3 sequence reads: CSARSSIGGEQFF. CDR3 sequence (DNA): TGCAGTGCTAGATCCAGTATAGGGGGTGAGCAGTTCTTC.

This clonotype was seen ten or more times. The chain links TRBV6-1 to TRBJ2-5, with 7 bases identical to TRBD2. CDR3 length: 13 residues. Germline assignment: CDR1 MNHNS and CDR2 SASEGT. Germline trimming cut 6 bases from V and 4 bases from J; bases unmatched to any gene: 5. The CDR3 DNA is TGTGCCAGCAGCCGCGGACTAGGAGAGACCCAGTACTTC. Protein product: CASSRGLGETQYF.

This clonotype came up a few times. This sequence joins TRBV6-2 or TRBV6-3 and TRBJ1-4; TRBD1 agrees at 9 bases. The CDR3 loop spans 16 amino acids. Germline V CDR1 and CDR2: MNHEY, SVGEGT. V shed 4 bases and J 7 bases; nucleotides not matched to a gene: 10. The CDR3 bases are TGTGCCAGCAGTTCAACCACCGGGACAGGGACTGAAAAACTGTTTTTT. It codes for CASSSTTGTGTEKLFF.

This clonotype turned up a few times. V is TRBV15 and J is TRBJ2-6, with D possibly TRBD2 on 6 matching bases. CDR1 is LNHNV, CDR2 YYDKDF, per germline (reference sequence). CDR3 length: 18 amino acids. Trimming removed 3 bases at V and 0 bases at J, with 15 bases between. The CDR3 here is CATSSSPGLNSGANVLTF. CDR3 bases: TGTGCCACCAGCAGCTCACCGGGACTGAACTCTGGGGCCAACGTCCTGACTTTC.

In its sample, this clonotype was seen many times. The chain links TRBV5-1 to TRBJ2-3, with D perhaps TRBD2 (5 bases). Trimming removed 0 bases from V and 4 bases from J, with 6 bases in between. This CDR3 comprises 13 residues. Germline CDR1 SGHRS, CDR2 YFSETQ. The CDR3 sequence: CASSLGSADTQYF. Written as DNA, the CDR3 is TGCGCCAGCAGCTTGGGTAGCGCAGATACGCAGTATTTT.

This clonotype was counted many times. A read error may account for a junction end that differs from germline. The CDR3 loop is CASNCRDREREVTYNEQFF. CDR3 in DNA: TGTGCTAGCAACTGCCGGGACAGGGAGCGGGAGGTCACCTACAATGAGCAGTTCTTC. V is TRBV7-7 and J is TRBJ2-1; D could derive from TRBD1 or TRBD2 (9 bases each). The CDR3 consists of 19 residues. Germline V gene lookup returns CDR1 SSHAT and CDR2 FNYEAQ (reference sequence).

This clonotype has at least ten counts. The chain couples TRBV2 to TRBJ2-1, with D maybe TRBD2 (6 bases). This CDR3 has 14 residues. V was cut by 7 bases and J by 5 bases, with 15 bases left in between. The V gene's germline CDR1 is SNHLY and CDR2 FYNNEI. The CDR3 nucleotides are TGTGCCAGCACGGCCGGGACTTTCGACAATGAGCAGTTCTTC. The encoded protein is CASTAGTFDNEQFF.

This clonotype came up a few times. This chain connects TRBV29-1 to TRBJ2-2; 13 positions agree with TRBD2. Losses at the gene ends were 7 bases for V and 5 bases for J; bases not matched to a gene: 4. Germline assignment: CDR1 SQVTM and CDR2 ANQGSEA. The CDR3 consists of 14 residues. CDR3: CSAGLAGATGELFF. CDR3 in DNA: TGCAGCGCTGGACTAGCGGGAGCGACCGGGGAGCTGTTTTTT.

The V call is TRBV28, the J call TRBJ2-6; weak D call: TRBD2 (7 bases). The CDR3 totals 19 residues. The V end lost 3 bases, the J end lost 1 base, and 19 bases lay between the germline ends. Germline V gene sequence: CDR1 MDHEN, CDR2 SYDVKM. The CDR3 bases are TGTGCCAGCAGTTTGGCGGGGGCAGGCGCCCCATCTGGGGCCAACGTCCTGACTTTC. As protein: CASSLAGAGAPSGANVLTF.

The rearrangement links TRBV6-1 to TRBJ1-1; 7 nucleotides align to TRBD1. Per germline, CDR1 MNHNS and CDR2 SASEGT. The CDR3 is made up of 14 amino acids. The V gene end was trimmed by 4 bases and the J gene end by 5 bases; junction bases not matched to a gene: 7. As DNA, the CDR3 is TGTGCCAGCAGTGGGACAGGAGGCTTGACTGAAGCTTTCTTT. This gives the protein CASSGTGGLTEAFF.

This clonotype was counted at least ten times. This chain links TRBV6-1 with TRBJ2-1; D unclear. In germline, CDR1 is MNHNS, CDR2 SASEGT. The CDR3 spans 13 residues. The V and J ends lost 8 bases and 2 bases respectively, with 10 bases between them. For the CDR3, the DNA is TGTGCCAGCTCCGTGGCAACCTACAATGAGCAGTTCTTC. It encodes CASSVATYNEQFF.

CDR3 DNA: TGTGCCAGCAGCTCCAGTTCGGCCCCTCAAGAGACCCAGTACTTC. This sequence encodes CASSSSSAPQETQYF. The chain combines TRBV7-3 with TRBJ2-5; the D is unclear. CDR1 is SGHTA and CDR2 is FQGTGA in the germline V gene. The CDR3 is 15 residues long. Trimming removed 4 bases from V and 2 bases from J, with 14 bases in between.